This T cell receptor (beta chain) was found in a study of tumor-infiltrating lymphocytes in primary liver carcinoma. The wider study: In every tissue type, samples returned a similar yield of roughly 3.65 to 8 million productive TCRbeta reads. The study's findings and limits: Tumors had a significantly higher top-250-clone fraction than blood (p = 0.039).

A remark on this clonotype: What it binds is not known. One end of the junction is discordant with germline, which a read error may explain.

This CDR3 has 15 amino acids. Germline V gene sequence: CDR1 MDHEN, CDR2 SYDVKM. Joint extraction of RNA and DNA used about 17-31 mg of bulk tissue that was unsorted. All of the tumor samples contained over 80% viable tumor cells. The input was approximately 0.45 ug total RNA; TCR beta cDNA was made from it with a constant-region primer. ARM-PCR was slightly modified, and three nested multiplex PCR rounds with it gave rise to the TCR beta libraries. For 10 cycles apiece, the opening two PCR rounds ran with TRBV1-TRBV30 forward primers and a C-beta reverse primer. MiXCR, applied by TCRdb to the multiplex PCR reads, yields one record per CDR3 protein. The repertoire includes more than 90,000 distinct CDR3 sequences, under 70% of them detected once, and around 12% sits in the top ten.

Sequencing was carried out using liver tumor tissue from sampling region 2. Described subset: tumor region T2, inferior pole. This chain connects TRBV28 to TRBJ2-7; 7 bases line up with TRBD1. The TCR comes from a woman in her fifties or sixties with primary liver carcinoma and hepatitis B virus infection. CDR3 sequence reads: CTSSFRQGPTYEQYF. DNA for the CDR3: TGTACCAGCAGTTTCAGACAGGGTCCTACCTACGAGCAGTACTTC. Together with reference TRBV28 and TRBJ2-7, the CDR3 gives the full variable domain: DVKVTQSSRYLVKRTGEKVFLECVQDMDHENMFWYRQDPGLGLRLIYFSYDVKMKEKGDIPEGYSVSREKKERFSLILESASTNQTSMYLCTSSFRQGPTYEQYFGPGTRLTVT.